Below, one T cell receptor (beta chain) is given with its context. It may be a read error: a sequence one base away is much more abundant. The data were obtained in a study of tumor-infiltrating lymphocytes in primary liver carcinoma. In germline, CDR1 is LGHNA, CDR2 YSLEER. This CDR3 has 15 amino acids. TCR beta cDNA was made from 450 to 550 ng total RNA with a constant-region primer. Libraries covering TCR beta were generated through three nested multiplex PCR rounds (using a slightly modified ARM-PCR). In the first two PCR rounds, TRBV1-TRBV30 forward primers were paired with a C-beta reverse primer, and each round lasted roughly 9 cycles. MiXCR, run by TCRdb on the multiplex PCR reads, gives a single entry per CDR3 protein. The table has fewer than 350,000 distinct CDR3 sequences, about 65% seen once; the top ten hold 5% to 6.5%. RNA isolated from unsorted whole blood supplied the blood RNA, with germline DNA also extracted.

The sequence derives from a man aged 35-49 years with primary liver carcinoma and hepatitis B virus infection. The specimen sequenced was peripheral blood. This chain links TRBV4-3 with TRBJ2-1; TRBD1 matches at 9 bases. The CDR3 DNA reads as TGCGTCAGCAGCCAACTCGGGACAGGGCTCGATGAGCAGTTCTTC. This translates into CVSSQLGTGLDEQFF.